Listed below are T cell receptor beta chains from one sample, sequenced in a study of cytomegalovirus exposure and HLA in healthy donors. Sequencing used immunoSEQ multiplex PCR; TCRdb keeps in-frame clones, though not all of them. The data hold roughly 160,000 clones, with roughly 80% observed a single time. Material for sequencing was PBMCs. Receptors originate from a man aged 18 to 35 in good health and CMV-seropositive. The CDR3 runs from the conserved cysteine through the conserved F or W. Each record gives: D gene, J gene, clone size, V gene, CDR3 protein, CDR3 DNA. D genes are given only for firm matches. Some rows have no size entry. The others give once, few or many, or a class for an expanded clone.

TRBD1	TRBJ1-5	NA	TRBV18	CASSLTGGSQPQHF	TGTGCCAGCTCACTTACAGGGGGCAGCCAGCCCCAGCATTTT
NA	TRBJ1-2	once	TRBV13	CASSLKTGLYGYTF	TGTGCCAGCAGCTTAAAGACAGGCCTCTATGGCTACACCTTC
NA	TRBJ1-4	NA	TRBV6-5	CASSPFGPGEKLFF	TGTGCCAGCAGCCCATTCGGCCCGGGGGAAAAACTGTTTTTT
NA	TRBJ2-5	NA	TRBV9	CASSVAAGEGVTQYF	TGTGCCAGCAGCGTAGCGGCAGGGGAAGGGGTGACCCAGTACTTC
TRBD1	TRBJ1-2	NA	TRBV19	CASSIEGAWTTGERTFYGYTF	TGTGCCAGTAGTATAGAGGGAGCCTGGACGACAGGGGAAAGAACCTTCTATGGCTACACCTTC
TRBD1	TRBJ2-7	once	TRBV5-4	CASSLQGAIYEQYF	TGTGCCAGCAGCCTACAGGGGGCTATCTACGAGCAGTACTTC
NA	TRBJ2-2	NA	TRBV5-1	CASSLGFGQNTGELFF	TGCGCCAGCAGCTTGGGGTTTGGACAGAACACCGGGGAGCTGTTTTTT
NA	TRBJ2-2	NA	TRBV7-9	CASSPAGYFGELFF	TGTGCCAGCAGCCCGGCAGGGTATTTCGGGGAGCTGTTTTTT
TRBD1	TRBJ2-7	NA	TRBV19	CASSSHGQGPYEQYF	TGTGCCAGTAGTTCGCACGGACAGGGGCCCTACGAGCAGTACTTC
NA	TRBJ1-5	NA	TRBV2	CASSAGDSNQPQHF	TGTGCCAGCAGTGCAGGGGATAGCAATCAGCCCCAGCATTTT
NA	TRBJ1-1	NA	TRBV19	CASSIESRGHSAFF	TGTGCCAGTAGTATAGAATCCAGGGGACATTCAGCTTTCTTT
NA	TRBJ1-2	NA	TRBV19	CASTPGQNFNYGYTF	TGTGCCAGTACTCCCGGACAGAACTTTAACTATGGCTACACCTTC
TRBD1	TRBJ2-5	NA	TRBV7-2	CASSLAGQGRETQYF	TGTGCCAGCAGCTTAGCCGGACAGGGGAGAGAGACCCAGTACTTC
TRBD2	TRBJ2-7	NA	TRBV7-9	CASSLSGYGRDYEQYF	TGTGCCAGCAGCCTCTCGGGATACGGGAGGGACTACGAGCAGTACTTC
NA	TRBJ2-2	NA	TRBV5-1	CASSVLGAPGTGELFF	TGCGCCAGCAGCGTCCTAGGGGCCCCGGGCACCGGGGAGCTGTTTTTT